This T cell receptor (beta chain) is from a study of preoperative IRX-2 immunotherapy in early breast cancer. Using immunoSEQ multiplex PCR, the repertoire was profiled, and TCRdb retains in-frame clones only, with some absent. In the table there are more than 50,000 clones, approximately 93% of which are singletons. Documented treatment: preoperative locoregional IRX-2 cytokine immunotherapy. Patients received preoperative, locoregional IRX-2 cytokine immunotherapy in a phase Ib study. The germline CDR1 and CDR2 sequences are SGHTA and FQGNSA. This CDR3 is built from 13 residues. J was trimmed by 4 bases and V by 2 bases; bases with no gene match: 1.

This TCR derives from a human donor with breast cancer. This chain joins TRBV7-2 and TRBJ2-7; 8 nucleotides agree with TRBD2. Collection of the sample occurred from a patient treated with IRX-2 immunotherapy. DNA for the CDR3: TGTGCCAGCAGCTTACGCGGGGGGTACGAGCAGTACTTC. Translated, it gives CASSLRGGYEQYF.